The rows below give T cell receptor beta chains drawn from one sample of a study of T cell repertoires in cytomegalovirus infection. From the reads, TCRdb called clonotypes with MiXCR, one entry per CDR3 protein. The table shows approximately 180,000 distinct CDR3 sequences, with about 18% occurring only once. Sequenced material: CD8+ T cells from PBMCs. The receptor set was obtained from a human donor in good health (CMV status not recorded). Some clones in this sample may be carry-over from other donors' samples. The CDR3 runs from the conserved cysteine through the conserved F or W. A D gene is named only where the DNA matches it firmly. For some rows the clone size is stated as once, few or many, or as a class when expanded; others skip it.

clone size: few; J gene: TRBJ2-7; D gene: NA; V gene: TRBV6-5; CDR3 DNA: TGTGCCAGCAGTAACAGGCTCGGAGGGGCTTCCTACGAGCAGTACTTC; CDR3 protein: CASSNRLGGASYEQYF
clone size: few; J gene: TRBJ2-5; D gene: NA; V gene: TRBV29-1; CDR3 DNA: TGCAGCTCTGAAAGGGCAGTGGGGCAGAACCAGTACTTC; CDR3 protein: CSSERAVGQNQYF
clone size: NA; J gene: TRBJ2-5; D gene: TRBD2; V gene: TRBV7-2; CDR3 DNA: TGTGCCAGCAGCTCAGGGACTAGGAGTCGGGAGACCCAGTACTTC; CDR3 protein: CASSSGTRSRETQYF
clone size: NA; J gene: TRBJ1-4; D gene: NA; V gene: TRBV7-2; CDR3 DNA: TGTGCCAGCAGCTTAGGAATCAATGAAAAACTGTTTTTT; CDR3 protein: CASSLGINEKLFF
clone size: many; J gene: TRBJ2-7; D gene: NA; V gene: TRBV12-3/TRBV12-4; CDR3 DNA: TGTGCCAGCAGCTTGGGGATCTCCTACGAGCAGTACTTC; CDR3 protein: CASSLGISYEQYF
clone size: few; J gene: TRBJ1-4; D gene: NA; V gene: TRBV7-2; CDR3 DNA: TGTGCCAGCAGCCCCCGACAGACTCCTAATGAAAAACTGTTTTTT; CDR3 protein: CASSPRQTPNEKLFF
clone size: few; J gene: TRBJ2-2; D gene: NA; V gene: TRBV29-1; CDR3 DNA: TGCAGCGTTGCCAATCCGGTGGGCGGGGAGCTGTTTTTT; CDR3 protein: CSVANPVGGELFF
clone size: few; J gene: TRBJ1-5; D gene: NA; V gene: TRBV27; CDR3 DNA: TGTGCCAGCAGCTTAGGCCCCGGGACATCTCACAATCAGCCCCAGCATTTT; CDR3 protein: CASSLGPGTSHNQPQHF
clone size: NA; J gene: TRBJ1-4; D gene: NA; V gene: TRBV7-2; CDR3 DNA: TGTGCCAGCAGCTTAGCGGTAGGCGAAAAACTGTTTTTT; CDR3 protein: CASSLAVGEKLFF
clone size: few; J gene: TRBJ2-2; D gene: TRBD1; V gene: TRBV7-6; CDR3 DNA: TGTGCCAGCACCCAGGGGGCCAATGTCGGGGAGCTGTTTTTT; CDR3 protein: CASTQGANVGELFF
clone size: few; J gene: TRBJ2-1; D gene: TRBD1; V gene: TRBV12-3/TRBV12-4; CDR3 DNA: TGTGCCAGCGAACAGGGGGATGAGCAGTTCTTC; CDR3 protein: CASEQGDEQFF
clone size: few; J gene: TRBJ2-7; D gene: NA; V gene: TRBV6-2/TRBV6-3; CDR3 DNA: TGTGCCAGCAGTTACCCACCGGGACAAAGGATATCCTACGAGCAGTACTTC; CDR3 protein: CASSYPPGQRISYEQYF
clone size: NA; J gene: TRBJ1-5; D gene: NA; V gene: TRBV6-2/TRBV6-3; CDR3 DNA: TGTGCCAGCAGTTACTTCAGCAATCAGCCCCAGCATTTT; CDR3 protein: CASSYFSNQPQHF
clone size: NA; J gene: TRBJ1-1; D gene: NA; V gene: TRBV2; CDR3 DNA: TGTGCCAGCAATATTCCTTCGAGAGAAGCTTTCTTT; CDR3 protein: CASNIPSREAFF
clone size: few; J gene: TRBJ2-5; D gene: NA; V gene: TRBV7-9; CDR3 DNA: TGTGCCAGCAGCTTAGCGATGAGTCCCTCGTTTGAGACCCAGTACTTC; CDR3 protein: CASSLAMSPSFETQYF
clone size: NA; J gene: TRBJ2-7; D gene: NA; V gene: TRBV4-3; CDR3 DNA: TGCGCCAGCAGCCGAAGAAAGGGGACACTGGCCTACGAGCAGTACTTC; CDR3 protein: CASSRRKGTLAYEQYF
clone size: NA; J gene: TRBJ2-7; D gene: NA; V gene: TRBV6-6; CDR3 DNA: TGTGCCAGCAGTCGACGGGACGGCTACGAGCAGTACTTC; CDR3 protein: CASSRRDGYEQYF
clone size: few; J gene: TRBJ1-2; D gene: TRBD1; V gene: TRBV7-6; CDR3 DNA: TGTGCCAGCAGCACGGACAGGGGGTATGGCTACACCTTC; CDR3 protein: CASSTDRGYGYTF
clone size: NA; J gene: TRBJ2-7; D gene: TRBD1; V gene: TRBV12-3/TRBV12-4; CDR3 DNA: TGTGCCAGCAGCCGCCATACCGGGACAGGTATTTCCTGCGAGCAGTACTTC; CDR3 protein: CASSRHTGTGISCEQYF
clone size: few; J gene: TRBJ2-6; D gene: NA; V gene: TRBV7-9; CDR3 DNA: TGTGCCAGCAGCTTAGGTACAGGGATCTCTGGGGCCAACGTCCTGACTTTC; CDR3 protein: CASSLGTGISGANVLTF
clone size: NA; J gene: TRBJ2-7; D gene: NA; V gene: TRBV6-2/TRBV6-3; CDR3 DNA: TGTGCCAGCAGTTCCCCCAGGGACTTTCTCCTCTACGAGCAGTACTTC; CDR3 protein: CASSSPRDFLLYEQYF
clone size: few; J gene: TRBJ2-1; D gene: NA; V gene: TRBV3-1; CDR3 DNA: TGTGCCAGCAGCCAAGATAGGGACTGGAACCATGAGCAGTTCTTC; CDR3 protein: CASSQDRDWNHEQFF
clone size: NA; J gene: TRBJ2-1; D gene: NA; V gene: TRBV2; CDR3 DNA: TGTGCCAGCACTCCTGAGGAGGGCCCTAAGCAGTTCTTC; CDR3 protein: CASTPEEGPKQFF
clone size: NA; J gene: TRBJ2-3; D gene: TRBD1; V gene: TRBV5-6; CDR3 DNA: TGTGCCAGCAGGCGGCGGGACAGGAGTTTGACAGATACGCAGTATTTT; CDR3 protein: CASRRRDRSLTDTQYF
clone size: NA; J gene: TRBJ2-2; D gene: NA; V gene: TRBV6-5; CDR3 DNA: TGTGCCAGCACCTCCGGGGCAGAAAGCAGGAACACCGGGGAGCTGTTTTTT; CDR3 protein: CASTSGAESRNTGELFF
clone size: NA; J gene: TRBJ1-1; D gene: NA; V gene: TRBV7-6; CDR3 DNA: TGTGCCAGCAGCCGTGGGTCATCGAACACTGAAGCTTTCTTT; CDR3 protein: CASSRGSSNTEAFF
clone size: few; J gene: TRBJ2-3; D gene: NA; V gene: TRBV7-3; CDR3 DNA: TGTGCCAGCAGCTTGTCAGGGGAAGATACGCAGTATTTT; CDR3 protein: CASSLSGEDTQYF
clone size: few; J gene: TRBJ2-1; D gene: TRBD1; V gene: TRBV5-6; CDR3 DNA: TGTGCCAGCAGTCACAGGGGAGCTGAGCAGTTCTTC; CDR3 protein: CASSHRGAEQFF
clone size: NA; J gene: TRBJ1-2; D gene: NA; V gene: TRBV28; CDR3 DNA: TGTGCCAGCAGCTCTACCCGGGAGGAGTATGGCTATGGCTACACCTTC; CDR3 protein: CASSSTREEYGYGYTF
clone size: few; J gene: TRBJ1-5; D gene: TRBD1; V gene: TRBV6-2/TRBV6-3; CDR3 DNA: TGTGCCAGCAGCGAGGACAGGGGGCCTCAGCCCCAGCATTTT; CDR3 protein: CASSEDRGPQPQHF
clone size: NA; J gene: TRBJ2-7; D gene: TRBD1; V gene: TRBV27; CDR3 DNA: TGTGCCAGCAGTCGCAGGGGGCTTCCCTCCTACGAGCAGTACTTC; CDR3 protein: CASSRRGLPSYEQYF
clone size: NA; J gene: TRBJ1-6; D gene: TRBD1; V gene: TRBV7-9; CDR3 DNA: TGTGCCAGCAGCTTAAGAAAGGGACAGCTCAATTCACCCCTCCACTTT; CDR3 protein: CASSLRKGQLNSPLHF
clone size: few; J gene: TRBJ2-5; D gene: TRBD2; V gene: TRBV20-1; CDR3 DNA: TGCAGTGCTAGAGGGCCCGGAGTAGCGGGACAAGAGACCCAGTACTTC; CDR3 protein: CSARGPGVAGQETQYF
clone size: few; J gene: TRBJ1-2; D gene: TRBD1; V gene: TRBV4-3; CDR3 DNA: TGCGCCAGCAGCCAAGATCGAGGACAGGGCTATGGCTACACCTTC; CDR3 protein: CASSQDRGQGYGYTF
clone size: NA; J gene: TRBJ2-5; D gene: NA; V gene: TRBV12-3/TRBV12-4; CDR3 DNA: TGTGCCAGCAGTTTTATCCCGATGGGCGGACAAGAGACCCAGTACTTC; CDR3 protein: CASSFIPMGGQETQYF
clone size: few; J gene: TRBJ2-7; D gene: NA; V gene: TRBV12-3/TRBV12-4; CDR3 DNA: TGTGCCAGCAGTCCCAGGGGGGTGACCTACGAGCAGTACTTC; CDR3 protein: CASSPRGVTYEQYF
clone size: NA; J gene: TRBJ1-4; D gene: NA; V gene: TRBV29-1; CDR3 DNA: TGCAGCGTCGGCCTGGGGGAAGGTGAAAAACTGTTTTTT; CDR3 protein: CSVGLGEGEKLFF
clone size: NA; J gene: TRBJ1-5; D gene: TRBD1; V gene: TRBV7-8; CDR3 DNA: TGTGCCAGCAGCCCCGAGGGGGCAGGGTATCATCAGCCCCAGCATTTT; CDR3 protein: CASSPEGAGYHQPQHF
clone size: few; J gene: TRBJ2-1; D gene: TRBD1; V gene: TRBV27; CDR3 DNA: TGTGCCAGCAGGACCGGGACAGGGGGGTACAATGAGCAGTTCTTC; CDR3 protein: CASRTGTGGYNEQFF
clone size: few; J gene: TRBJ2-3; D gene: TRBD1; V gene: TRBV28; CDR3 DNA: TGTGCCAGCAGTTACCGGGACAGCAGGACAGATACGCAGTATTTT; CDR3 protein: CASSYRDSRTDTQYF
clone size: NA; J gene: TRBJ2-3; D gene: NA; V gene: TRBV6-2/TRBV6-3; CDR3 DNA: TGTGCCAGCACTATAGACGGAATCCAGTATTTT; CDR3 protein: CASTIDGIQYF
clone size: few; J gene: TRBJ1-1; D gene: NA; V gene: TRBV13; CDR3 DNA: TGTGCCAGCAGTAGCAGGATAAACACTGAAGCTTTCTTT; CDR3 protein: CASSSRINTEAFF
clone size: few; J gene: TRBJ1-2; D gene: TRBD1; V gene: TRBV7-4; CDR3 DNA: TGTGCCAGCAGCCCCGGTACAGGGGGCCAAGACTATGGCTACACCTTC; CDR3 protein: CASSPGTGGQDYGYTF
clone size: NA; J gene: TRBJ1-5; D gene: NA; V gene: TRBV12-5; CDR3 DNA: TGTGCTAGTGGTTTGTTAAATCAGCCCCAGCATTTT; CDR3 protein: CASGLLNQPQHF
clone size: few; J gene: TRBJ1-1; D gene: TRBD1; V gene: TRBV7-9; CDR3 DNA: TGTGCCAGCAGCTCTGGGACAGGGGGCAGCCAGGGGGTTTTCTTT; CDR3 protein: CASSSGTGGSQGVFF
clone size: few; J gene: TRBJ2-7; D gene: NA; V gene: TRBV2; CDR3 DNA: TGTGCCAGCAGTGGAGGGACCCGCAGCTCCTACGAGCAGTACTTC; CDR3 protein: CASSGGTRSSYEQYF
clone size: few; J gene: TRBJ2-5; D gene: NA; V gene: TRBV7-9; CDR3 DNA: TGTGCCAGCAGCTTACGTCCAGGGGAAGAGACCCAGTACTTC; CDR3 protein: CASSLRPGEETQYF
clone size: NA; J gene: TRBJ1-5; D gene: TRBD1; V gene: TRBV7-2; CDR3 DNA: TGTGCCAGCAGCCTTAGGACAGGATTGCCGGGCAATCAGCCCCAGCATTTT; CDR3 protein: CASSLRTGLPGNQPQHF
clone size: NA; J gene: TRBJ1-2; D gene: NA; V gene: TRBV2; CDR3 DNA: TGTGCCAGCTTCACAGGGCTCCATGGCTACACCTTC; CDR3 protein: CASFTGLHGYTF
clone size: NA; J gene: TRBJ2-1; D gene: NA; V gene: TRBV12-5; CDR3 DNA: TGTGCTAGTGGCGAATATAACAACAATGAGCAGTTCTTC; CDR3 protein: CASGEYNNNEQFF
clone size: NA; J gene: TRBJ2-1; D gene: NA; V gene: TRBV7-9; CDR3 DNA: TGTGCCAGCAGCTTAGCTAGCTCCTACAATGAGCAGTTCTTC; CDR3 protein: CASSLASSYNEQFF
clone size: NA; J gene: TRBJ2-7; D gene: NA; V gene: TRBV7-8; CDR3 DNA: TGTGCCAGCAGCTTAGAAGACGGGACTGTTAACCCCTACGAGCAGTACTTC; CDR3 protein: CASSLEDGTVNPYEQYF
clone size: NA; J gene: TRBJ2-7; D gene: NA; V gene: TRBV28; CDR3 DNA: TGTGCCAGCAGTTTCCGACCAAACCTCTACGAGCAGTACTTC; CDR3 protein: CASSFRPNLYEQYF
clone size: NA; J gene: TRBJ1-5; D gene: NA; V gene: TRBV20-1; CDR3 DNA: TGCAGTGCTAGACCTCAGGGATCCAATCAGCCCCAGCATTTT; CDR3 protein: CSARPQGSNQPQHF
clone size: few; J gene: TRBJ2-7; D gene: NA; V gene: TRBV7-6; CDR3 DNA: TGTGCCAGCAGCGGCAGCTCCTACGAGCAGTACTTC; CDR3 protein: CASSGSSYEQYF